The 28 T cell receptor beta chains listed next were all sequenced from one sample in a study of blood T cell repertoires in COVID-19. Using immunoSEQ multiplex PCR, the repertoire was profiled, and TCRdb retains in-frame clones only, with some absent. This table has about 370,000 clones, about 90% appearing once. Sequenced input: peripheral blood. These receptors were taken from a woman aged 30 to 39 with COVID-19, enrolled during active disease.

This rearrangement joins TRBV6-2 or TRBV6-3 to TRBJ1-4; D possibly corresponds to TRBD1 (6 bases). V gave up 4 bases and J gave up 5 bases, with 11 bases separating them. Germline V gene lookup returns CDR1 MNHEY and CDR2 SVGEGT. CDR3 length: 14 residues. The CDR3 DNA reads as TGTGCCAGCAGTTTGGGCAGGGGAAATGAAAAACTGTTTTTT. Its translation: CASSLGRGNEKLFF.

The chain links TRBV7-2 to TRBJ1-5, with D perhaps TRBD1 (5 bases). Germline-derived CDR1 and CDR2 are SGHTA and FQGNSA. CDR3 size: 16 residues. Deletions cut 1 base from V and 7 bases from J, with 17 bases between. CDR3 protein: CASSLVLGGFGQPQHF. CDR3 nucleotide sequence: TGTGCCAGCAGCTTAGTCTTGGGGGGGTTTGGGCAGCCCCAGCATTTT.

This clone has more than one count but fewer than ten. The V gene is TRBV12-5, the J gene TRBJ2-5, with 8 bases matching TRBD1. The CDR3 sequence is 15 residues long. J was trimmed by 3 bases and V by 6 bases; bases with no gene match: 9. Per the germline V gene, CDR1 is LGHNT and CDR2 is FRNRAP. CDR3 bases: TGTGCTAGTGGGCGCTCGACAGGGGAGGAAGAGACCCAGTACTTC. As protein: CASGRSTGEEETQYF.

This clone was picked up a small number of times. The rearrangement links TRBV6-5 to TRBJ1-4; D ambiguous. This CDR3 has 14 residues. V was pared by 6 bases and J by 7 bases, with 15 bases between. Germline V gene data show CDR1 as MNHEY and CDR2 as SVGAGI. The DNA for the CDR3 is TGTGCCAGCAGGACTAATAAAGAGGCTGAAAAACTGTTTTTT. Translating it yields CASRTNKEAEKLFF.

J is TRBJ2-3 and V is TRBV19; 10 nucleotides match TRBD2. The CDR3 has 17 residues. V lost 6 bases, J lost 2 bases, and 11 bases stayed unmatched. CDR1 is LNHDA and CDR2 is SQIVND in the germline V gene (reference sequence). DNA for the CDR3: TGTGCCAGTAGAACCTTAGCGGGAGGCCCCCCCACAGATACGCAGTATTTT. Its protein is CASRTLAGGPPTDTQYF.

CDR3: CASSPGGNSYEQYF. For the CDR3, the DNA is TGTGCCAGCAGTCCCGGGGGGAACTCCTACGAGCAGTACTTC. The chain has TRBV28 and TRBJ2-7; 7 bases line up with TRBD2. The CDR3 spans 14 residues. CDR1 is MDHEN, CDR2 SYDVKM, per germline. The trim removed 5 bases at V and 0 bases at J, leaving 4 bases unmatched.

This clone was counted a single time. This sequence joins TRBV6-6 and TRBJ2-3; tentative D call: TRBD1 (6 bases). V was trimmed by 8 bases and J by 3 bases, leaving 15 bases between them. CDR3 length: 14 amino acids. Germline CDR1 is MNHNY and CDR2 is SVGAGI (reference sequence). The CDR3 nucleotides read TGTGCCAGCTCGAGGGGAGACAGGACAGATACGCAGTATTTT. Translated, it gives CASSRGDRTDTQYF.

This chain joins TRBV5-6 and TRBJ1-1; the match to TRBD1 covers 7 bases. The CDR3 is 14 residues long. With 4 bases clipped from V and 8 bases from J, the junction kept 11 bases outside the gene matches. CDR1 SGHDT and CDR2 YYEEEE come from the germline V gene. CDR3 sequence (DNA): TGTGCCAGCAGCCCCGGGACAGCCAACAGAGAAGCTTTCTTT. The encoded protein is CASSPGTANREAFF.

The chain has TRBV9 and TRBJ2-3, with 13 bases identical to TRBD2. Trimming at V came to 0 bases and at J to 5 bases, leaving 9 bases not matched to a gene. The CDR3 is 18 amino acids. Germline V gene data show CDR1 as SGDLS and CDR2 as YYNGEE. This CDR3 is CASSVEGRLAGGIDTQYF. CDR3 DNA sequence: TGTGCCAGCAGCGTAGAGGGGAGACTAGCGGGAGGTATAGATACGCAGTATTTT.

In nucleotides, the CDR3 is TGTGCCAGCAGCTTAGACAGGGAAGATGAAGCTTTCTTT. Translating it yields CASSLDREDEAFF. The V call is TRBV11-3, the J call TRBJ1-1, with D maybe TRBD1 (5 bases). The V end lost 0 bases, the J end lost 7 bases, and 9 bases lay between the germline ends. Germline values: CDR1 SGHNT, CDR2 YENEEA. CDR3 length: 13 residues.

The chain couples TRBV7-2 to TRBJ1-6; the match to TRBD1 covers 12 bases. In germline, CDR1 is SGHTA, CDR2 FQGNSA. The CDR3 spans 17 residues. Losses at the gene ends were 6 bases for V and 10 bases for J; bases not matched to a gene: 13. CDR3 DNA sequence: TGTGCCAGCAGATTACCTTTCTCCGGGACAGGGGGCTCACCCCTCCACTTT. Residues: CASRLPFSGTGGSPLHF.

The chain recombines TRBV5-1 with TRBJ2-1; a weak D match, TRBD1 (6 bases). CDR1 and CDR2 (germline): SGHRS, YFSETQ. This CDR3 is 14 amino acids long. V was cut by 1 base and J by 2 bases, with 7 bases left in between. Here the CDR3 DNA reads TGCGCCAGCAGCTTGCGGACAGCCTACAATGAGCAGTTCTTC. It specifies CASSLRTAYNEQFF.

V and J are TRBV2 and TRBJ2-3; unclear D gene. The CDR3 is made up of 16 amino acids. CDR1 and CDR2 from the germline V gene are SNHLY and FYNNEI. The ends were cut back, 3 bases at V and 0 bases at J, with 13 bases in the middle. Written as DNA, the CDR3 is TGTGCCAGCAGTGAGGATTATAGCCAGAGCACAGATACGCAGTATTTT. Its translation is CASSEDYSQSTDTQYF.

This clone appeared a single time. The gene calls are TRBV7-2 and TRBJ2-3; 9 bases fit TRBD2. Germline CDR1 SGHTA, CDR2 FQGNSA. This CDR3 contains 16 residues. V lost 1 base and J lost 4; bases outside the gene matches: 6. The CDR3 DNA is TGTGCCAGCAGCTTAGGAGGCGGGAGGGCCGCAGATACGCAGTATTTT. Translated, it gives CASSLGGGRAADTQYF.

The chain links TRBV24-1 to TRBJ2-3; D remains ambiguous. The CDR3 is 15 residues long. The V end was cut by 4 bases, the J end by 9 bases, with 19 bases between. In germline, CDR1 is KGHDR, CDR2 SFDVKD. CDR3 sequence (DNA): TGTGCCACCAGTGAGTCCGTTTCGGCTTGGCGGACGCAGTATTTT. It translates to CATSESVSAWRTQYF.

This sequence joins TRBV19 and TRBJ1-5; TRBD1 might be the D (5 bases). This CDR3 has 15 residues. V lost 8 bases, J lost 2 bases, and 16 bases lay in between. Germline assignment: CDR1 LNHDA and CDR2 SQIVND (reference sequence). The CDR3 spells CASWNRRSGNQPQHF. The CDR3 bases are TGTGCCAGTTGGAACAGGCGGTCGGGCAATCAGCCCCAGCATTTT.

In its sample, this clone was seen a few times. The V and J genes are TRBV4-2 and TRBJ1-5, with TRBD1 identical over 9 bases. Germline CDR1 and CDR2: LGHNA and YNFKEQ. This CDR3 is built from 15 residues. The V and J ends lost 4 bases and 4 bases, in that order; junction bases with no gene match: 5. This CDR3 is CASSPGTGRNQPQHF. The CDR3 DNA is TGTGCCAGCAGCCCGGGGACAGGGAGGAATCAGCCCCAGCATTTT.

This chain connects TRBV11-2 to TRBJ2-5; 9 bases match TRBD1. Per germline, CDR1 SGHAT and CDR2 FQNNGV. This CDR3 comprises 15 residues. Losses at the gene ends were 1 base for V and 5 bases for J; bases not matched to a gene: 5. The CDR3 coding sequence is TGTGCCAGCAGCTTAGGTTACGACAGGGGGGAGACCCAGTACTTC. Its protein product is CASSLGYDRGETQYF.

The chain couples TRBV7-9 to TRBJ1-4; 7 bases are a match to TRBD1. The CDR3 is 17 amino acids. V lost 5 bases to trimming and J lost 4 bases; unmatched junction nucleotides: 13. Germline V gene sequence: CDR1 SEHNR, CDR2 FQNEAQ (reference sequence). This chain's CDR3 is CASSPITGTDLNEKLFF. DNA of the CDR3: TGTGCCAGCAGCCCTATCACCGGGACAGACCTTAATGAAAAACTGTTTTTT.

The V and J genes are TRBV7-2 and TRBJ1-2, with TRBD1 identical over 12 bases. Losses at the gene ends were 4 bases for V and 6 bases for J; bases not matched to a gene: 9. Germline V gene data show CDR1 as SGHTA and CDR2 as FQGNSA. This CDR3 has 16 amino acids. CDR3 sequence: CASSSYPGQGADGYTF. CDR3 nucleotide sequence: TGTGCCAGCAGCTCGTACCCGGGACAGGGGGCGGATGGCTACACCTTC.

The rearrangement links TRBV27 to TRBJ2-1; D ambiguous. Germline V gene lookup returns CDR1 MNHEY and CDR2 SMNVEV (reference sequence). The CDR3 is 13 amino acids. Deletions cut 5 bases from V and 2 bases from J, with 7 bases between. The CDR3 sequence: CASSPVPYNEQFF. The CDR3 bases are TGTGCCAGCAGTCCCGTTCCCTACAATGAGCAGTTCTTC.

This chain links TRBV6-5 with TRBJ1-4, with D possibly TRBD1 on 6 matching bases. CDR1 is MNHEY, CDR2 SVGAGI, per germline. The ends were cut back, 10 bases at V and 0 bases at J, with 12 bases in the middle. The CDR3 has 14 amino acids. CDR3 protein: CATKTGATNEKLFF. As DNA, the CDR3 is TGTGCCACCAAGACAGGAGCAACTAATGAAAAACTGTTTTTT.

In its sample, this clone was seen once. The CDR3 DNA reads as TGTGCCAGCAGCCCACAACGCGTCCGGGCTGGAAACACCATATATTTT. It specifies CASSPQRVRAGNTIYF. V and J are TRBV7-8 and TRBJ1-3; D is unresolved. CDR3 size: 16 residues. Germline CDR1 reads SGHVS; CDR2 reads FQNEAQ. Trimming cost V 5 bases and J 2 bases, with 16 bases left between them. The full variable domain, its missing parts supplied by reference TRBV7-8 and TRBJ1-3, is GAGVSQSPRYKVAKRGQDVALRCDPISGHVSLFWYQQALGQGPEFLTYFQNEAQLDKSGLPSDRFFAERPEGSVSTLKIQRTQQEDSAVYLCASSPQRVRAGNTIYFGEGSWLTVV.

The chain carries TRBV6-5 and TRBJ1-5; D gene unclear. The V end lost 0 bases, the J end lost 7 bases, and 10 bases lay between the germline ends. Germline CDR1 MNHEY, CDR2 SVGAGI. The CDR3 spans 14 residues. The CDR3 is CASSYSGSGQPQHF. The CDR3 DNA reads TGTGCCAGCAGTTACTCGGGATCGGGACAGCCCCAGCATTTT.

V gene TRBV6-1 combines with J gene TRBJ1-1; D gene ambiguous. V was trimmed by 3 bases and J by 2 bases, leaving 10 bases between them. The length of the CDR3 is 14 residues. Germline assignment: CDR1 MNHNS and CDR2 SASEGT. The CDR3 DNA sequence: TGTGCCAGCAGTGATTCTGTCGTTAACACTGAAGCTTTCTTT. Protein product: CASSDSVVNTEAFF.

The chain is built from TRBV9 and TRBJ2-5, with TRBD2 matching 12 bases. Losses at the gene ends were 3 bases for V and 3 bases for J; bases not matched to a gene: 0. The V gene's germline CDR1 is SGDLS and CDR2 YYNGEE. CDR3 length: 14 residues. DNA of the CDR3: TGTGCCAGCAGCGCTAGCGGGGGGGAAGAGACCCAGTACTTC. Its protein is CASSASGGEETQYF.

The genes are TRBV7-6 and TRBJ2-3; tentative D call: TRBD1 (5 bases). With 4 bases removed from V and 2 bases from J, the gap between germline ends came to 10 bases. This CDR3 comprises 14 residues. Germline assignment: CDR1 SGHVS and CDR2 FNYEAQ. In DNA, the CDR3 is TGTGCCAGCAGCTGGGGCAGCTACACAGATACGCAGTATTTT. It yields the protein CASSWGSYTDTQYF.

This rearrangement joins TRBV6-7 to TRBJ2-7; tentatively, D is TRBD1 (5 bases). TRBV6-7 counts as an open reading frame of uncertain function. The CDR3 consists of 12 residues. The CDR3 reads CEFFKGAYEQYV. CDR3 nucleotide sequence: TGTGAATTCTTCAAAGGGGCCTACGAGCAGTACGTC.